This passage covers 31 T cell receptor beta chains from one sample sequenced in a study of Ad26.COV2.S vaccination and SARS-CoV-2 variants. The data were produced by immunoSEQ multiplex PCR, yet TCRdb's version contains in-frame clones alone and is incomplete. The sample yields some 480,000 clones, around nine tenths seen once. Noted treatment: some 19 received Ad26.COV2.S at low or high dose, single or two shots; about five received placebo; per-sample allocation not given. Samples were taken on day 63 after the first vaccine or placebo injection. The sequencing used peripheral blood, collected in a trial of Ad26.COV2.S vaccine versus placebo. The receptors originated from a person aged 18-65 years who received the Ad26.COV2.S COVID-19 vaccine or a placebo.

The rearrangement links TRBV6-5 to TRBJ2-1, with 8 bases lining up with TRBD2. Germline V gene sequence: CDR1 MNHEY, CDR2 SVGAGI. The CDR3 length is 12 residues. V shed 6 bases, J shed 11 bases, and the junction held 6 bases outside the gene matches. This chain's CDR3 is CASSLTSGKQFF. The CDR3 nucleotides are TGTGCCAGCAGCCTCACTAGCGGAAAGCAGTTCTTC.

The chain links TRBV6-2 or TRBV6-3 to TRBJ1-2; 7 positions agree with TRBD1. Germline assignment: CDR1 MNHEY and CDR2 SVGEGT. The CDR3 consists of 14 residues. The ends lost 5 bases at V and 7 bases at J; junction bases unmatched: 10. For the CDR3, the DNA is TGTGCCAGCAGTCCACCCCGGACAGGATCTGGCTACACCTTC. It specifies CASSPPRTGSGYTF.

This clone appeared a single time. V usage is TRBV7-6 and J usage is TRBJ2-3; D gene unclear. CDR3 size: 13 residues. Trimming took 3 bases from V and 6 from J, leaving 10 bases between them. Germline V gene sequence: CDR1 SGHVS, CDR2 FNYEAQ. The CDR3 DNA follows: TGTGCCAGCAGCTTTTTTTCAGCTGATACGCAGTATTTT. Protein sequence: CASSFFSADTQYF.

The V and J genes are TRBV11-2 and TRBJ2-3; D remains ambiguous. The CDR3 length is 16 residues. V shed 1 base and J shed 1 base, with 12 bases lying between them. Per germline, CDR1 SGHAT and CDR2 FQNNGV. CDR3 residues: CASSLGALRRTDTQYF. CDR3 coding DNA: TGTGCCAGCAGCTTAGGGGCCCTCAGACGCACAGATACGCAGTATTTT.

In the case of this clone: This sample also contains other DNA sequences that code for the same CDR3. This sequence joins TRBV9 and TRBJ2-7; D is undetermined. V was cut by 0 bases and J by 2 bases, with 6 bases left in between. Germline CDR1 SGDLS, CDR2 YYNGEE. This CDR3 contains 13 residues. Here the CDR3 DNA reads TGTGCCAGCAGCGTAGGGCTAGCCTACGAGCAGTACTTC. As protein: CASSVGLAYEQYF.

The CDR3, as DNA: TGTGCCAGCAGTGAGCGGGGCTCCTACAATGAGCAGTTCTTC. Its protein is CASSERGSYNEQFF. This chain connects TRBV6-4 to TRBJ2-1; D is perhaps TRBD2 (6 bases). The CDR3 loop spans 14 amino acids. Germline CDR1 and CDR2: MRHNA and SNTAGT. Trimming stripped 3 bases from V and 0 bases from J, with 6 bases between.

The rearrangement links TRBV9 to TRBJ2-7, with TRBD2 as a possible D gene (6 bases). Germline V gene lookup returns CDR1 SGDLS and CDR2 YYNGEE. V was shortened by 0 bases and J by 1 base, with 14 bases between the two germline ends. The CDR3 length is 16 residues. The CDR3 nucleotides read TGTGCCAGCAGCGTAGGGGGGGATCCCTTATCCTACGAGCAGTACTTC. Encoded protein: CASSVGGDPLSYEQYF.

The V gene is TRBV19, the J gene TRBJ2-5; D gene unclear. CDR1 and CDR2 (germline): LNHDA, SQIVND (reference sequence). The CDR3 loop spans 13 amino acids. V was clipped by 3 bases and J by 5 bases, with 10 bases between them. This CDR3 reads CASSMPSAETQYF. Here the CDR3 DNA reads TGTGCCAGTAGTATGCCAAGCGCTGAGACCCAGTACTTC.

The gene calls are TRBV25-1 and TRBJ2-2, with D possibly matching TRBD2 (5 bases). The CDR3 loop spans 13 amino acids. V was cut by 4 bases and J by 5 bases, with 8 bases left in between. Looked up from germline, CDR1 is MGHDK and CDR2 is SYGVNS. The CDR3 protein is CASSVPGTGELFF. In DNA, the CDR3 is TGTGCCAGCAGTGTACCGGGAACCGGGGAGCTGTTTTTT.

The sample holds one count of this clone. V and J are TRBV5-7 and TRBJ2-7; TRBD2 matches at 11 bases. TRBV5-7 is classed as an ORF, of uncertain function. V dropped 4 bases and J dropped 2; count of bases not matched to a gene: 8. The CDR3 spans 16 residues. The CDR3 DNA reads TGTGCCAGCAGCCCCAAGACTAGCGGGACAACCTACGAGCAGTACTTC. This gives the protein CASSPKTSGTTYEQYF.

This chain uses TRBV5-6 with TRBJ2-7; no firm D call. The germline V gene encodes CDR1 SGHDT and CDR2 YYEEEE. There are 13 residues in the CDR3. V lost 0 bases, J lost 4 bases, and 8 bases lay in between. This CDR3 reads CASSLDSEYEQYF. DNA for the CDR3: TGTGCCAGCAGCTTGGATTCGGAATACGAGCAGTACTTC.

The CDR3 loop is CASQVGDRPQHF. The CDR3 DNA sequence: TGTGCCAGCCAAGTGGGGGACCGGCCCCAGCATTTT. The rearrangement uses TRBV19 and TRBJ1-5; maybe TRBD1 (5 bases). Looked up from germline, CDR1 is LNHDA and CDR2 is SQIVND (reference sequence). The CDR3 consists of 12 residues. Trimming stripped 9 bases from V and 9 bases from J, with 15 bases between.

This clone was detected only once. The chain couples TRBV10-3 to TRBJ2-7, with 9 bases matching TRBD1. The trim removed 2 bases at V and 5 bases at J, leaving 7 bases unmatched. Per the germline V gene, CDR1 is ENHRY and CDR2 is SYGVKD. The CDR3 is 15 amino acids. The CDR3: CAISERRDRVNEQYF. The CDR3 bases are TGTGCCATCAGTGAGCGCCGGGACAGGGTCAACGAGCAGTACTTC.

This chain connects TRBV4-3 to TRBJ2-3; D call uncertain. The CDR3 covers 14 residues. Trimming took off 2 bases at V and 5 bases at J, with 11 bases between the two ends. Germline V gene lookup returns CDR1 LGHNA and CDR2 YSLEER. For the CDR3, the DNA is TGCGCCAGCAGCCAAAGGGTGTACGGAGATACGCAGTATTTT. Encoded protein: CASSQRVYGDTQYF.

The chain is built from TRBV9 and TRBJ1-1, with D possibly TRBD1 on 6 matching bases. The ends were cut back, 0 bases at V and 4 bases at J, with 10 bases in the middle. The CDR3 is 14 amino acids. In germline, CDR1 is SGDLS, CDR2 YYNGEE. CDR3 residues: CASSVGGAGTEAFF. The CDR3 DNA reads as TGTGCCAGCAGCGTAGGGGGGGCCGGCACTGAAGCTTTCTTT.

The CDR3 reads CASRIRGIGYEQYF. The CDR3 DNA follows: TGTGCCAGCAGGATAAGGGGCATTGGTTACGAGCAGTACTTC. The V gene is TRBV2, the J gene TRBJ2-7; possible D gene TRBD1, 5 bases. Per germline, CDR1 SNHLY and CDR2 FYNNEI. The CDR3 runs 14 residues. V lost 6 bases to trimming and J lost 4 bases, with 16 bases between them. The variable domain in full, completed from reference TRBV2 and TRBJ2-7, reads EPEVTQTPSHQVTQMGQEVILRCVPISNHLYFYWYRQILGQKVEFLVSFYNNEISEKSEIFDDQFSVERPDGSNFTLKIRSTKLEDSAMYFCASRIRGIGYEQYFGPGTRLTVT.

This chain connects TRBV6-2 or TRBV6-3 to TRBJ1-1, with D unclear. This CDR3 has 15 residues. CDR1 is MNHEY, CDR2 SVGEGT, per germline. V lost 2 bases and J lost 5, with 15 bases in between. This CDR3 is CASSYVAGSRTEAFF. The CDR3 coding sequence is TGTGCCAGCAGTTACGTGGCGGGGAGTCGGACTGAAGCTTTCTTT.

The CDR3 nucleotides read TGTGCCAGCAGCGCTAGCCTGGGGATATACGAGCAGTACTTC. It specifies CASSASLGIYEQYF. This chain uses TRBV11-2 with TRBJ2-7, with a possible D match to TRBD2 (5 bases). Germline lookup yields CDR1 SGHAT and CDR2 FQNNGV. With 5 bases removed from V and 4 bases from J, the gap between germline ends came to 15 bases. The CDR3 is made up of 14 amino acids.

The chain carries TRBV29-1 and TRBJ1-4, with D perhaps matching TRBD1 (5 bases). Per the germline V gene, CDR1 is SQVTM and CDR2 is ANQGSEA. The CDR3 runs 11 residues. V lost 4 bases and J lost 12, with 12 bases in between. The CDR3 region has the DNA TGCAGCGTTGGAGGTGGGACTGAACTGTTTTTT. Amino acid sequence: CSVGGGTELFF.

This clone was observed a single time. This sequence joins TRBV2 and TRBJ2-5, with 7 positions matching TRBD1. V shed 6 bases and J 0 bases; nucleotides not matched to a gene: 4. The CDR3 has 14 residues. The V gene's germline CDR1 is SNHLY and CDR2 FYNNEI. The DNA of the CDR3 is TGTGCCAGCAGAGGGACAGAGTACCAAGAGACCCAGTACTTC. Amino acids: CASRGTEYQETQYF. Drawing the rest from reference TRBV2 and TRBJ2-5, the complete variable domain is EPEVTQTPSHQVTQMGQEVILRCVPISNHLYFYWYRQILGQKVEFLVSFYNNEISEKSEIFDDQFSVERPDGSNFTLKIRSTKLEDSAMYFCASRGTEYQETQYFGPGTRLLVL.

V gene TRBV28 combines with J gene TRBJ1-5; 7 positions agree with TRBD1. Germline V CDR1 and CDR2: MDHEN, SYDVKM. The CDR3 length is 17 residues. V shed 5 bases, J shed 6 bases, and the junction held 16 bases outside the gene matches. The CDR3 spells CASSTLTGSDFGQPQHF. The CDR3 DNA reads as TGTGCCAGCAGTACCCTGACAGGGAGTGATTTCGGTCAGCCCCAGCATTTT.

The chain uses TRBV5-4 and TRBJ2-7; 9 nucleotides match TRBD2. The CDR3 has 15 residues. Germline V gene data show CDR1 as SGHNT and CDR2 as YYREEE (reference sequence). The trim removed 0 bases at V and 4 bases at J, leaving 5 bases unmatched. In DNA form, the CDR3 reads TGTGCCAGCAGCTTGGCTGCTAGCGGGAAATACGAGCAGTACTTC. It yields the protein CASSLAASGKYEQYF.

CDR3 protein: CASSPWGARAKNIQYF. CDR3 sequence (DNA): TGTGCCAGCAGCCCGTGGGGGGCTAGGGCCAAAAACATTCAGTACTTC. The chain carries TRBV6-2 or TRBV6-3 and TRBJ2-4, with D perhaps assigned TRBD1 or TRBD2 (6 bases each). V shed 6 bases and J shed 1 base, with 16 bases lying between them. Germline V lookup: CDR1 MNHEY, CDR2 SVGEGT. The CDR3 sequence is 16 residues long.

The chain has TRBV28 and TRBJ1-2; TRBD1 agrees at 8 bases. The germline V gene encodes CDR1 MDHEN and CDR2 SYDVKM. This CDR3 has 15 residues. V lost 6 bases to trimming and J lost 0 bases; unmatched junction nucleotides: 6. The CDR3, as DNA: TGTGCCAGCAGCTACAGGGGGGTAGCTAACTATGGCTACACCTTC. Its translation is CASSYRGVANYGYTF.

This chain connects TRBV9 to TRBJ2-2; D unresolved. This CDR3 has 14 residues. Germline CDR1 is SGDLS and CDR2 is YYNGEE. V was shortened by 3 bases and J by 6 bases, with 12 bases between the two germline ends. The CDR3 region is CASSGGPGAGELFF. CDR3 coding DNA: TGTGCCAGCAGCGGAGGCCCGGGCGCCGGGGAGCTGTTTTTT.

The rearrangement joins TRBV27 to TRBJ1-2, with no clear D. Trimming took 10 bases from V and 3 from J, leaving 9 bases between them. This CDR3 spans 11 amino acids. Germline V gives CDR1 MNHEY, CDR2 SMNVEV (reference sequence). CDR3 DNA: TGTGCCACGGGGAGTTACTATGGCTACACCTTC. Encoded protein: CATGSYYGYTF.

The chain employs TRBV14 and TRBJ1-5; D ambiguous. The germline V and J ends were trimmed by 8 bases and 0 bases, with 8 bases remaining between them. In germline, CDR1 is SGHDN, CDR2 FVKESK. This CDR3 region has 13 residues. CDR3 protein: CASSDFSNQPQHF. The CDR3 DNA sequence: TGTGCCAGCTCGGACTTTAGCAATCAGCCCCAGCATTTT.

In DNA form, the CDR3 reads TGTGCCAGCAGTTTATCTAGGATTTCACCCCTCCACTTT. Translating gives CASSLSRISPLHF. This rearrangement joins TRBV27 to TRBJ1-6; D remains unclear. Trimming took 0 bases from V and 9 from J, leaving 6 bases between them. The V gene's germline CDR1 is MNHEY and CDR2 SMNVEV (reference sequence). The CDR3 runs to 13 residues.

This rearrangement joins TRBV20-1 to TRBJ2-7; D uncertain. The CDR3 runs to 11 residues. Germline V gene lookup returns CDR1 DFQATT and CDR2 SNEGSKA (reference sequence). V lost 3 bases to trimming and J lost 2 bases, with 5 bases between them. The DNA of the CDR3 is TGCAGTGCTAGTCAGCCCTACGAGCAGTACTTC. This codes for CSASQPYEQYF.

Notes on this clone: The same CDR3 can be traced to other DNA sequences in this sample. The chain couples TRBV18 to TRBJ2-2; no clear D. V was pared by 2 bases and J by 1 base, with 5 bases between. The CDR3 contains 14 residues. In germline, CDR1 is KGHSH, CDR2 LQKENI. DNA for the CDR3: TGTGCCAGCTCACCAACTGGGAACACCGGGGAGCTGTTTTTT. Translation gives CASSPTGNTGELFF.

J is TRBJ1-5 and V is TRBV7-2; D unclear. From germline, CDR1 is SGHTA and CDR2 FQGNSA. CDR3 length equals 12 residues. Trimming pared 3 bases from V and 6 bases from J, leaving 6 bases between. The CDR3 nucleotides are TGTGCCAGCAGCTTTCGGGGTCAGCCCCAGCATTTT. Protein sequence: CASSFRGQPQHF.